These 29 T cell receptor beta chains came from one sample sequenced in a study of T cell responses to AZD1222 COVID-19 vaccine. Sequencing was performed with immunoSEQ multiplex PCR; in TCRdb, only in-frame clones are kept and a portion is missing. The sample carries over 150,000 clones, roughly nine tenths recorded once. The sample was peripheral blood, taken on day 0 of AZD1222 vaccination. The source is an adult in good health.

The V gene is TRBV6-5, the J gene TRBJ1-5; 7 bases agree with TRBD1. This CDR3 comprises 14 residues. J lost 11 bases, V lost 6 bases, and 13 bases had no gene match. CDR1 and CDR2 from the germline V gene are MNHEY and SVGAGI. DNA of the CDR3: TGTGCCAGCAGGCTAAACTGGGACAGTCAAGCCCAGCATTTT. The encoded protein is CASRLNWDSQAQHF.

In this sample, this clone turned up once. The rearrangement links TRBV27 to TRBJ1-5, with TRBD1 as a possible D gene (6 bases). Germline CDR1 MNHEY, CDR2 SMNVEV (reference sequence). V lost 3 bases and J 6 bases, leaving 12 bases between the germline ends. The CDR3 totals 14 residues. The CDR3 sequence is CASSFTGKVQPQHF. CDR3 coding DNA: TGTGCCAGCAGTTTTACAGGGAAGGTTCAGCCCCAGCATTTT.

The CDR3 DNA reads TGCAGCGTTGGTCAGGGCACAGATACGCAGTATTTT. This encodes CSVGQGTDTQYF. V usage is TRBV29-1 and J usage is TRBJ2-3, with unresolved D. V lost 4 bases to trimming and J lost 1 base, with 6 bases between them. There are 12 residues in the CDR3. Germline V CDR1 and CDR2: SQVTM, ANQGSEA.

This chain connects TRBV27 to TRBJ1-2; 7 bases align to TRBD1. J was trimmed by 2 bases and V by 5 bases; bases with no gene match: 5. The germline V gene encodes CDR1 MNHEY and CDR2 SMNVEV (reference sequence). The CDR3 loop spans 14 amino acids. The CDR3 loop reads CASSGTAENYGYTF. CDR3 nucleotides: TGTGCCAGCAGTGGGACAGCCGAAAACTATGGCTACACCTTC.

The chain carries TRBV12-5 and TRBJ2-5; D is perhaps TRBD1 (6 bases). CDR3 length equals 15 residues. The germline gives CDR1 LGHNT, CDR2 FRNRAP. Trimming left V 1 base short and J 5 bases short, with 14 bases between. CDR3 in amino acids: CASGLEQGLSETQYF. CDR3 DNA: TGTGCTAGTGGTTTGGAACAGGGCCTCTCGGAGACCCAGTACTTC. The complete variable domain, with remaining parts taken from reference TRBV12-5 and TRBJ2-5, reads DARVTQTPRHKVTEMGQEVTMRCQPILGHNTVFWYRQTMMQGLELLAYFRNRAPLDDSGMPKDRFSAEMPDATLATLKIQPSEPRDSAVYFCASGLEQGLSETQYFGPGTRLLVL.

This chain joins TRBV27 and TRBJ1-6; D possibly corresponds to TRBD1 (5 bases). With 3 bases removed from V and 3 bases from J, the gap between germline ends came to 9 bases. There are 15 residues in the CDR3. Germline V gene lookup returns CDR1 MNHEY and CDR2 SMNVEV (reference sequence). DNA of the CDR3: TGTGCCAGCAGTTTTCAACAGGACTATAATTCACCCCTCCACTTT. It translates to CASSFQQDYNSPLHF.

The table lists this clone with a count of one. This chain uses TRBV5-1 with TRBJ2-7; unclear D gene. CDR3 length: 15 residues. Trimming removed 0 bases from V and 2 bases from J, with 12 bases in between. Germline V gene sequence: CDR1 SGHRS, CDR2 YFSETQ. The CDR3 reads CASSLGSLAPYEQYF. CDR3 sequence (DNA): TGCGCCAGCAGCTTGGGCTCCTTGGCACCCTACGAGCAGTACTTC.

The chain is built from TRBV7-8 and TRBJ1-6; D possibly corresponds to TRBD1 (6 bases). CDR1 and CDR2 from the germline V gene are SGHVS and FQNEAQ. Trimming took off 5 bases at V and 14 bases at J, with 13 bases between the two ends. This CDR3 spans 12 amino acids. This CDR3 reads CASSLTGWSLHF. The CDR3 DNA follows: TGTGCCAGCAGCCTAACAGGGTGGTCCCTCCACTTT.

The J gene is TRBJ2-5, the V gene TRBV6-5, with 8 bases that match TRBD2. J lost 5 bases, V lost 8 bases, and 13 bases had no gene match. The CDR3 sequence is 15 residues long. Germline CDR1 is MNHEY and CDR2 is SVGAGI. CDR3 nucleotides: TGTGCCAGCTCGCGAGTGGCGGGAGGTTTCGAGACCCAGTACTTC. Translation: CASSRVAGGFETQYF.

This chain joins TRBV30 and TRBJ1-6, with TRBD1 as a possible D gene (5 bases). Germline CDR1 reads GTSNPN; CDR2 reads SVGIG (reference sequence). V was cut by 5 bases and J by 7 bases, with 15 bases left in between. This CDR3 region has 14 residues. CDR3 coding DNA: TGTGCCTGGTCCTTGTCGAGGGGCAATTCACCCCTCCACTTT. This translates into CAWSLSRGNSPLHF.

The rearrangement uses TRBV29-1 and TRBJ1-2; 10 positions agree with TRBD1. V lost 6 bases and J lost 4; bases outside the gene matches: 8. The CDR3 extends over 14 amino acids. Germline values: CDR1 SQVTM, CDR2 ANQGSEA. In nucleotides, the CDR3 is TGCAGCGTCCGGGACAGGGGACGGGCCTATGGCTACACCTTC. Its translation: CSVRDRGRAYGYTF.

This clone was counted a single time. This chain connects TRBV28 to TRBJ1-2; D is perhaps TRBD1 (6 bases). Germline V CDR1 and CDR2: MDHEN, SYDVKM. Trimming removed 8 bases from V and 2 bases from J, with 15 bases in between. CDR3 size: 14 residues. The chain's CDR3 is CASSTGGPNYGYTF. DNA for the CDR3: TGTGCCAGCTCCACGGGGGGCCCCAACTATGGCTACACCTTC.

The chain links TRBV7-3 to TRBJ2-7; TRBD1 is a possible D gene (6 bases). In germline, CDR1 is SGHTA, CDR2 FQGTGA. Between the trimmed V and J ends, which lost 5 bases and 0 bases, there was a span of 17 bases. The CDR3 contains 16 residues. The CDR3, as DNA: TGTGCCAGCAGCCATAAGGGACACCGATCCTCCTACGAGCAGTACTTC. Translation: CASSHKGHRSSYEQYF.

This rearrangement joins TRBV7-2 to TRBJ2-7; 12 bases map to TRBD2. This CDR3 is built from 15 residues. CDR1 SGHTA and CDR2 FQGNSA come from the germline V gene. V shed 5 bases and J 4 bases; nucleotides not matched to a gene: 6. CDR3 DNA sequence: TGTGCCAGCAGCCAGCTAGCGGGAGGGAGGTACGAGCAGTACTTC. Translated: CASSQLAGGRYEQYF.

The chain joins TRBV30 to TRBJ2-7; D might be TRBD1 or TRBD2, each matching 5 bases. The V gene's germline CDR1 is GTSNPN and CDR2 SVGIG (reference sequence). Trimming removed 4 bases from V and 3 bases from J, with 22 bases in between. The CDR3 has 16 residues. For the CDR3, the DNA is TGTGCCTGGATCCAAACCAGCCGGGACGGGAACTACGAGCAGTACTTC. Protein: CAWIQTSRDGNYEQYF.

The chain recombines TRBV18 with TRBJ1-5; D is perhaps TRBD1 (5 bases). The CDR3 consists of 14 residues. Trimming cost V 3 bases and J 7 bases, with 13 bases left between them. Per the germline V gene, CDR1 is KGHSH and CDR2 is LQKENI. CDR3 in DNA: TGTGCCAGCTCACCCGACAGATCAAACCAGCCCCAGCATTTT. Amino acid sequence: CASSPDRSNQPQHF.

The chain combines TRBV6-2 or TRBV6-3 with TRBJ1-5; possible D gene TRBD1, 6 bases. This CDR3 spans 15 amino acids. V was pared by 4 bases and J by 6 bases, with 16 bases between. Germline CDR1 and CDR2: MNHEY and SVGEGT. The CDR3 nucleotides are TGTGCCAGCAGTTCGTCTGGCAGGGGAGGTCAGCCCCAGCATTTT. It specifies CASSSSGRGGQPQHF.

In DNA form, the CDR3 reads TGCGCCAGCAGCTTGGAAGTAGCGGGAGGGGGAGATACGCAGTATTTT. Its translation: CASSLEVAGGGDTQYF. The chain has TRBV5-1 and TRBJ2-3, with 11 nucleotides matching TRBD2. With 0 bases clipped from V and 5 bases from J, the junction kept 5 bases outside the gene matches. Germline V CDR1 and CDR2: SGHRS, YFSETQ. This CDR3 comprises 16 residues.

This chain uses TRBV19 with TRBJ1-1, with a possible D match to TRBD1 (5 bases). Germline V gives CDR1 LNHDA, CDR2 SQIVND (reference sequence). CDR3 size: 16 residues. V was cut by 7 bases and J by 0 bases, with 18 bases left in between. This CDR3 reads CASTVGRTTLNTEAFF. Here the CDR3 DNA reads TGTGCCAGTACCGTGGGGAGGACAACTCTGAACACTGAAGCTTTCTTT. Full variable domain (rest looked up from reference TRBV19 and TRBJ1-1): DGGITQSPKYLFRKEGQNVTLSCEQNLNHDAMYWYRQDPGQGLRLIYYSQIVNDFQKGDIAEGYSVSREKKESFPLTVTSAQKNPTAFYLCASTVGRTTLNTEAFFGQGTRLTVV.

This chain joins TRBV19 and TRBJ1-1; tentatively, D is TRBD1 (5 bases). V was cut by 11 bases and J by 6 bases, with 16 bases left in between. Germline V CDR1 and CDR2: LNHDA, SQIVND (reference sequence). The CDR3 is made up of 12 amino acids. The chain's CDR3 is CASAGLLPEAFF. The CDR3 region has the DNA TGTGCCTCGGCAGGGTTATTGCCTGAAGCTTTCTTT.

The CDR3 nucleotides are TGTGCCAGTACTCAACACGGGGGGACCACTGAAGCTTTCTTT. This gives the protein CASTQHGGTTEAFF. The chain carries TRBV19 and TRBJ1-1; possibly TRBD1 for D (5 bases). Per the germline V gene, CDR1 is LNHDA and CDR2 is SQIVND (reference sequence). The CDR3 is made up of 14 amino acids. The V end lost 7 bases, the J end lost 4 bases, and 16 bases lay between the germline ends.

The rearrangement joins TRBV2 to TRBJ2-5, with D possibly being TRBD1 (6 bases). The germline gives CDR1 SNHLY, CDR2 FYNNEI. V was pared by 6 bases and J by 4 bases, with 12 bases between. The CDR3 has 13 amino acids. CDR3 bases: TGTGCCAGCAGCTCCCAGGGGACAGAGACCCAGTACTTC. The encoded protein is CASSSQGTETQYF.

This chain links TRBV28 with TRBJ1-4; D gene uncertain. The CDR3 is made up of 13 amino acids. Germline CDR1 and CDR2: MDHEN and SYDVKM. Between the trimmed V and J ends, which lost 6 bases and 8 bases, there was a span of 13 bases. The CDR3 sequence is CASSEPGPEKLFF. The CDR3, as DNA: TGTGCCAGCAGCGAACCGGGCCCCGAAAAACTGTTTTTT.

This chain connects TRBV5-1 to TRBJ2-5; 9 bases map to TRBD1. V shed 0 bases, J shed 5 bases, and the junction held 5 bases outside the gene matches. The CDR3 has 15 amino acids. Looked up from germline, CDR1 is SGHRS and CDR2 is YFSETQ. The DNA for the CDR3 is TGCGCCAGCAGCTTGGGGGACAGGGAGAGGGAGACCCAGTACTTC. Its translation: CASSLGDRERETQYF.

This chain connects TRBV6-5 to TRBJ1-1, with 8 bases fitting TRBD1. The CDR3 has 13 amino acids. Germline V gene data show CDR1 as MNHEY and CDR2 as SVGAGI. Trimming at V came to 6 bases and at J to 6 bases, leaving 6 bases not matched to a gene. The CDR3 bases are TGTGCCAGCAGCTTACAGGGGGTCCCTGAAGCTTTCTTT. As protein: CASSLQGVPEAFF.

This rearrangement joins TRBV5-1 to TRBJ2-7; D ambiguous. The CDR3 covers 14 residues. The V gene lost 2 bases and the J gene lost 3 bases, with 12 bases spanning the gap. Germline V gene sequence: CDR1 SGHRS, CDR2 YFSETQ. CDR3 in amino acids: CASSFRTEYYEQYF. The CDR3 DNA reads TGCGCCAGCAGCTTCCGGACGGAATACTACGAGCAGTACTTC.

This rearrangement joins TRBV15 to TRBJ1-2; the D gene is possibly TRBD1 (6 bases). Trimming took off 3 bases at V and 3 bases at J, with 11 bases between the two ends. CDR1 is LNHNV, CDR2 YYDKDF, per germline (reference sequence). The CDR3 is made up of 14 amino acids. CDR3 coding DNA: TGTGCCACCAGCAGGGGGGGCGCGGACTATGGCTACACCTTC. It specifies CATSRGGADYGYTF.

This chain uses TRBV12-5 with TRBJ1-6, with TRBD1 as a possible D gene (6 bases). Germline CDR1 and CDR2: LGHNT and FRNRAP. The CDR3 is 14 residues long. V lost 3 bases to trimming and J lost 7 bases, with 10 bases between them. The CDR3 reads CASGLGGNNSPLHF. The CDR3 DNA reads TGTGCTAGTGGTTTAGGGGGGAACAATTCACCCCTCCACTTT.

The CDR3 region is CASSLAGRGRTEAFF. Here the CDR3 DNA reads TGTGCCAGCAGCTTGGCCGGGAGGGGGCGGACTGAAGCTTTCTTT. The gene calls are TRBV5-4 and TRBJ1-1; TRBD1 matches at 7 bases. Trimming took 0 bases from V and 5 from J; bases not matched to a gene: 7. This CDR3 has 15 residues. Germline V gene lookup returns CDR1 SGHNT and CDR2 YYREEE (reference sequence).